The 10 T cell receptor beta chains below come from one sample, sequenced in a study of cytomegalovirus exposure and HLA in healthy donors. In the PCR, 60 Vbeta and 13 Jbeta primers were used. Profiled with immunoSEQ multiplex PCR; TCRdb holds only in-frame clones, not every one. Seen here are more than 100,000 clones, roughly 80% observed once, and the top ten hold roughly 8.2%. Material: PBMCs. All receptors come from a woman in her forties or fifties in good health and CMV-seropositive.

The rearrangement links TRBV11-2 to TRBJ1-6; 9 nucleotides match TRBD1. This CDR3 spans 13 amino acids. Germline assignment: CDR1 SGHAT and CDR2 FQNNGV. With 5 bases clipped from V and 13 bases from J, the junction kept 6 bases outside the gene matches. CDR3: CASSGRDRVPLHF. CDR3 DNA: TGTGCCAGCAGCGGGCGGGACAGGGTGCCCCTCCACTTT. Supplemented by reference TRBV11-2 and TRBJ1-6, the full variable domain reads EAGVAQSPRYKIIEKRQSVAFWCNPISGHATLYWYQQILGQGPKLLIQFQNNGVVDDSQLPKDRFSAERLKGVDSTLKIQPAKLEDSAVYLCASSGRDRVPLHFGNGTRLTVT.

The chain combines TRBV7-9 with TRBJ1-1; D might be TRBD1 (6 bases). The V end lost 5 bases, the J end lost 3 bases, and 13 bases lay between the germline ends. The CDR3 extends over 14 amino acids. The V gene's germline CDR1 is SEHNR and CDR2 FQNEAQ (reference sequence). CDR3 nucleotides: TGTGCCAGCAGCCCAGACAGGCTGTACACTGAAGCTTTCTTT. Amino acids: CASSPDRLYTEAFF.

The chain links TRBV7-2 to TRBJ1-2; 8 bases line up with TRBD1. Looked up from germline, CDR1 is SGHTA and CDR2 is FQGNSA. The V segment lost 5 bases and the J segment 7 bases; nucleotides outside the gene matches: 9. The CDR3 extends over 14 amino acids. Here the CDR3 DNA reads TGTGCCAGCAGCCCCCGGACAGGGCTGCCTGGCTACACCTTC. Protein: CASSPRTGLPGYTF.

This sequence joins TRBV27 and TRBJ2-5; 9 nucleotides match TRBD2. Germline assignment: CDR1 MNHEY and CDR2 SMNVEV (reference sequence). The CDR3 runs 16 residues. V lost 5 bases to trimming and J lost 6 bases; unmatched junction nucleotides: 13. The DNA for the CDR3 is TGTGCCAGCAGTCGTACTCTAGCGGGACCCCAGAAGACCCAGTACTTC. This translates into CASSRTLAGPQKTQYF.

A note on this clone: Sequence at one end of the junction differs from germline and may be a read error. This rearrangement joins TRBV5-4 to TRBJ2-3; 11 nucleotides agree with TRBD1. Germline lookup yields CDR1 SGHNT and CDR2 YYREEE (reference sequence). This CDR3 contains 16 residues. CDR3 residues: CASSSAGTGGTDAQYF. The DNA for the CDR3 is TGTGCCAGCAGCTCCGCCGGGACAGGGGGAACAGATGCGCAGTATTTT.

The chain combines TRBV5-1 with TRBJ2-7, with 9 bases aligning to TRBD1. In germline, CDR1 is SGHRS, CDR2 YFSETQ. Germline trimming cut 4 bases from V and 5 bases from J; bases unmatched to any gene: 7. This CDR3 has 14 amino acids. This CDR3 reads CASSPRQGGDEQYF. CDR3 nucleotide sequence: TGCGCCAGCAGCCCTCGACAGGGGGGCGACGAGCAGTACTTC.

This clone was counted a single time. The V call is TRBV30, the J call TRBJ2-7; unclear D gene. CDR3 length: 15 residues. Per germline, CDR1 GTSNPN and CDR2 SVGIG (reference sequence). V was pared by 3 bases and J by 3 bases, with 18 bases between. DNA of the CDR3: TGTGCCTGGAGCGGCCCCCAGAGCCGGGTCTACGAGCAGTACTTC. It translates to CAWSGPQSRVYEQYF.

The gene calls are TRBV6-1 and TRBJ1-1; 9 bases match TRBD1. The CDR3 contains 13 residues. V dropped 11 bases and J dropped 1; count of bases not matched to a gene: 5. The V gene's germline CDR1 is MNHNS and CDR2 SASEGT. CDR3 loop: CAGGQGWNTEAFF. The CDR3 DNA reads TGTGCCGGGGGACAGGGATGGAACACTGAAGCTTTCTTT.

The chain combines TRBV6-5 with TRBJ1-2, with 9 bases matching TRBD1. The CDR3 has 12 residues. The trim removed 6 bases at V and 5 bases at J, leaving 1 base unmatched. Germline V lookup: CDR1 MNHEY, CDR2 SVGAGI. The CDR3 region is CASRGQGYGYTF. CDR3 nucleotides: TGTGCCAGCAGAGGACAGGGGTATGGCTACACCTTC.

V is TRBV18 and J is TRBJ2-2; D uncertain. V was trimmed by 5 bases and J by 1 base, leaving 8 bases between them. The CDR3 length is 14 residues. Germline V lookup: CDR1 KGHSH, CDR2 LQKENI. The DNA of the CDR3 is TGTGCCAGCTCAGCAGGATTGAACACCGGGGAGCTGTTTTTT. Translation: CASSAGLNTGELFF.